Presented here are 28 T cell receptor beta chains from one specimen sequenced in a study of blood T cell repertoires in COVID-19 (dated by TCRdb to 2019 to 2021). The library was made by the immunoSEQ multiplex PCR assay. TCRdb limited this immuneACCESS table to in-frame rearrangements with V and J called. A share of clones is missing; checked studies link under half to unresolved V genes, and the rest is unexplained. The sample table contains around 240,000 clones; only one count was recorded for 80% to 90% of them. Clones ranked in the top ten supply around 1.8% of the sample. Sequenced input: PBMCs or T cells enriched from blood (not recorded which). The receptors shown here come from a woman aged 50 to 60 who had recovered from COVID-19.

This clone came up once. This chain uses TRBV20-1 with TRBJ1-2; D is unclear. The germline gives CDR1 DFQATT, CDR2 SNEGSKA (reference sequence). CDR3 size: 11 residues. V dropped 4 bases and J dropped 5 bases, with 8 bases sitting between them. The chain's CDR3 is CSATREYGYTF. The CDR3 region has the DNA TGCAGTGCTACAAGGGAGTATGGCTACACCTTC.

In nucleotides, the CDR3 is TGTGCCAGCAGTCAATCGTGGGGGACAGAGATCAATCAGCCCCAGCATTTT. It codes for CASSQSWGTEINQPQHF. The V and J genes are TRBV27 and TRBJ1-5; 7 positions agree with TRBD1. The germline gives CDR1 MNHEY, CDR2 SMNVEV (reference sequence). This CDR3 contains 17 residues. V gave up 5 bases and J gave up 3 bases; unmatched junction bases: 13.

The chain uses TRBV5-5 and TRBJ2-5; the D is unclear. This CDR3 is built from 14 residues. Germline CDR1 and CDR2: SGHKS and YYEKEE (reference sequence). Trimming cost V 0 bases and J 0 bases, with 6 bases left between them. CDR3 residues: CASSLEEYQETQYF. CDR3 in DNA: TGTGCCAGCAGCTTGGAGGAGTACCAAGAGACCCAGTACTTC.

This chain uses TRBV5-1 with TRBJ2-2; D is perhaps TRBD2 (6 bases). The CDR3 runs to 15 residues. With 4 bases removed from V and 5 bases from J, the gap between germline ends came to 15 bases. Germline V gives CDR1 SGHRS, CDR2 YFSETQ. This chain's CDR3 is CASSPTPGETGELFF. The DNA for the CDR3 is TGCGCCAGCAGCCCCACACCGGGGGAGACCGGGGAGCTGTTTTTT.

The chain carries TRBV1 and TRBJ1-2; the table assigns TRBD1, which was not confirmed against the DNA. TRBV1 is a pseudogene. This CDR3 has 16 residues. As DNA, the CDR3 is TGCACCAGCATCCCCGACAGGCTCGGGACTAACTATGGCTACACCTTC. Residues: CTSIPDRLGTNYGYTF.

This sequence joins TRBV5-1 and TRBJ1-1; D call uncertain. Germline CDR1 SGHRS, CDR2 YFSETQ. This CDR3 is 17 amino acids long. Between the trimmed V and J ends, which lost 7 bases and 2 bases, there was a span of 24 bases. The CDR3 coding sequence is TGCGCCAGCCTGCGTACGGGGAACCTTGGGAAAAACACTGAAGCTTTCTTT. This encodes CASLRTGNLGKNTEAFF.

The V call is TRBV6-5, the J call TRBJ2-7, with 9 bases aligning to TRBD1. Germline CDR1 MNHEY, CDR2 SVGAGI. J was trimmed by 4 bases and V by 6 bases; bases with no gene match: 4. The CDR3 spans 13 residues. In nucleotides, the CDR3 is TGTGCCAGCAGGTACGACAGGGGGTACGAGCAGTACTTC. Translating gives CASRYDRGYEQYF.

CDR3 bases: TGTGCCAGCAGTCCCAGGGGAGATAACTATGGCTACACCTTC. It yields the protein CASSPRGDNYGYTF. The chain joins TRBV6-5 to TRBJ1-2; weak D call: TRBD1 (6 bases). V lost 5 bases and J lost 1, with 11 bases in between. Germline V CDR1 and CDR2: MNHEY, SVGAGI. This CDR3 spans 14 amino acids.

The V gene is TRBV5-4, the J gene TRBJ1-2; D unresolved. The V end lost 3 bases, the J end lost 4 bases, and 7 bases lay between the germline ends. This CDR3 contains 12 residues. In germline, CDR1 is SGHNT, CDR2 YYREEE (reference sequence). The CDR3 sequence is CASSSTSYGYTF. CDR3 DNA sequence: TGTGCCAGCAGCTCGACTAGCTATGGCTACACCTTC.

V gene TRBV23-1 combines with J gene TRBJ1-3; possibly TRBD1 for D (6 bases). TRBV23-1 falls under the ORF class, with uncertain function. The CDR3 consists of 15 residues. V lost 4 bases to trimming and J lost 1 base, with 11 bases between them. Here the CDR3 reads CASSLNRASGNTIYF. DNA for the CDR3: TGCGCCAGCAGTCTCAACAGGGCATCTGGAAACACCATATATTTT.

CDR3 nucleotide sequence: TGTGCCAGCTTCCCTGGAGGTGTCGGGGAGCTGTTTTTT. Translating gives CASFPGGVGELFF. The rearrangement uses TRBV2 and TRBJ2-2; tentatively, D is TRBD2 (5 bases). Trimming removed 8 bases at V and 7 bases at J, with 14 bases between. Germline lookup yields CDR1 SNHLY and CDR2 FYNNEI. The CDR3 consists of 13 residues.

The gene calls are TRBV29-1 and TRBJ1-1, with TRBD1 identical over 10 bases. The CDR3 loop spans 12 amino acids. Per the germline V gene, CDR1 is SQVTM and CDR2 is ANQGSEA. V lost 5 bases to trimming and J lost 10 bases; unmatched junction nucleotides: 7. CDR3 amino acids: CSVLVDRGRAFF. The DNA for the CDR3 is TGCAGCGTTCTTGTCGACAGGGGGCGAGCTTTCTTT. Drawing the rest from reference TRBV29-1 and TRBJ1-1, the complete variable domain is SAVISQKPSRDICQRGTSLTIQCQVDSQVTMMFWYRQQPGQSLTLIATANQGSEATYESGFVIDKFPISRPNLTFSTLTVSNMSPEDSSIYLCSVLVDRGRAFFGQGTRLTVV.

This clone came up a few times. The same CDR3 can be traced to other DNA sequences in this sample. J is TRBJ1-1 and V is TRBV20-1, with TRBD1 matching 7 bases. V lost 6 bases, J lost 4 bases, and 2 bases stayed unmatched. This CDR3 is 11 amino acids long. Per the germline V gene, CDR1 is DFQATT and CDR2 is SNEGSKA (reference sequence). The CDR3 region has the DNA TGCAGTGCCCGACAGGGCACTGAAGCTTTCTTT. Translated: CSARQGTEAFF.

The CDR3 region has the DNA TGTGCCAGCAGTTTGTTGGGCGGGTCCTCCTACGAGCAGTACTTC. Translation gives CASSLLGGSSYEQYF. The chain is built from TRBV28 and TRBJ2-7; possibly TRBD2 for D (5 bases). This CDR3 spans 15 amino acids. The V end lost 3 bases, the J end lost 0 bases, and 12 bases lay between the germline ends. Germline CDR1 reads MDHEN; CDR2 reads SYDVKM.

The chain has TRBV10-3 and TRBJ2-5; TRBD1 matches at 9 bases. This CDR3 comprises 16 residues. The V and J ends lost 0 bases and 5 bases, in that order; junction bases with no gene match: 7. Germline V gene data show CDR1 as ENHRY and CDR2 as SYGVKD. CDR3 sequence: CAISESTTGGAETQYF. The CDR3 DNA sequence: TGTGCCATCAGTGAGTCTACGACAGGGGGAGCGGAGACCCAGTACTTC.

A remark on this clone: The sample has other DNA sequences that encode this CDR3 too. This chain links TRBV11-2 with TRBJ1-3; D not resolved. V was trimmed by 3 bases and J by 4 bases, leaving 4 bases between them. Per germline, CDR1 SGHAT and CDR2 FQNNGV. The CDR3 consists of 12 residues. For the CDR3, the DNA is TGTGCCAGCAGCTTTTCGGGAAACACCATATATTTT. This sequence encodes CASSFSGNTIYF.

The chain has TRBV3-1 (or the pseudogene TRBV3-2) and TRBJ1-2, with D possibly being TRBD1 (5 bases). The CDR3 is made up of 17 amino acids. Germline V gene sequence: CDR1 LGHDT, CDR2 YNNKEL (reference sequence). The V gene lost 1 base and the J gene lost 6 bases, with 21 bases spanning the gap. CDR3 protein: CASSQGWAGASWDGYTF. The CDR3, as DNA: TGTGCCAGCAGCCAAGGGTGGGCTGGGGCGTCGTGGGATGGCTACACCTTC.

V is TRBV11-2 and J is TRBJ1-3; 8 nucleotides line up with TRBD1. The length of the CDR3 is 17 residues. Trimming removed 6 bases from V and 1 base from J; junction bases left unmatched: 11. CDR1 is SGHAT, CDR2 FQNNGV, per germline. For the CDR3, the DNA is TGTGCCAGCAGGTCGGTGCAGGGGGCTGCGTCTGGAAACACCATATATTTT. Its protein is CASRSVQGAASGNTIYF.

As regards this clone: At the DNA level, this CDR3 is encoded by other sequences in the same sample as well. This chain connects TRBV6-5 to TRBJ2-7; 7 bases agree with TRBD1. The germline CDR1 and CDR2 sequences are MNHEY and SVGAGI. Unmatched junction bases numbered 1, after V lost 8 bases and J lost 3 bases. This CDR3 comprises 11 residues. CDR3 DNA sequence: TGTGCCAGCCGACAGGGCTACGAGCAGTACTTC. This encodes CASRQGYEQYF.

The genes are TRBV25-1 and TRBJ1-6, with 7 bases aligning to TRBD1. Looked up from germline, CDR1 is MGHDK and CDR2 is SYGVNS. V lost 2 bases to trimming and J lost 14 bases; unmatched junction nucleotides: 9. The CDR3 is 14 amino acids. CDR3 protein: CASSEIGGAGTLHF. The CDR3, as DNA: TGTGCCAGCAGTGAAATAGGGGGCGCCGGGACCCTCCACTTT.

The chain links TRBV27 to TRBJ2-2; D might be TRBD1 (5 bases). CDR1 and CDR2 from the germline V gene are MNHEY and SMNVEV (reference sequence). The CDR3 runs 14 residues. The V and J ends lost 6 bases and 0 bases respectively, with 8 bases between them. The CDR3 reads CASRGQANTGELFF. DNA for the CDR3: TGTGCCAGCAGGGGGCAAGCGAACACCGGGGAGCTGTTTTTT.

The J gene is TRBJ1-1, the V gene TRBV27, with 7 bases identical to TRBD1. J was trimmed by 1 base and V by 6 bases; bases with no gene match: 5. Germline CDR1 and CDR2: MNHEY and SMNVEV (reference sequence). The CDR3 runs 14 residues. DNA for the CDR3: TGTGCCAGCAGGGGTACAGGGGCGAACACTGAAGCTTTCTTT. Translation gives CASRGTGANTEAFF.

The count of this clone is one. This rearrangement joins TRBV19 to TRBJ1-1; weak D call: TRBD1 (6 bases). Germline V lookup: CDR1 LNHDA, CDR2 SQIVND (reference sequence). V lost 2 bases to trimming and J lost 4 bases, with 11 bases between them. This CDR3 has 14 residues. The CDR3: CASSIRDTGTEAFF. CDR3 sequence (DNA): TGTGCCAGTAGTATAAGGGACACAGGCACTGAAGCTTTCTTT. Using reference TRBV19 and TRBJ1-1 for the parts outside the CDR3, the full variable domain is DGGITQSPKYLFRKEGQNVTLSCEQNLNHDAMYWYRQDPGQGLRLIYYSQIVNDFQKGDIAEGYSVSREKKESFPLTVTSAQKNPTAFYLCASSIRDTGTEAFFGQGTRLTVV.

The chain uses TRBV19 and TRBJ1-5; the D gene is possibly TRBD1 (6 bases). The CDR3 is 15 amino acids. Germline V lookup: CDR1 LNHDA, CDR2 SQIVND (reference sequence). Between the trimmed V and J ends, which lost 5 bases and 0 bases, there was a span of 11 bases. CDR3 sequence (DNA): TGTGCCAGTAGTCCCAGGACAGCTAGCAATCAGCCCCAGCATTTT. Its protein product is CASSPRTASNQPQHF.

V usage is TRBV6-5 and J usage is TRBJ2-1; 9 nucleotides line up with TRBD2. This CDR3 spans 15 amino acids. The J segment lost 4 bases and the V segment lost 7 bases, leaving 8 bases of the junction unmatched. Germline CDR1 MNHEY, CDR2 SVGAGI. CDR3 nucleotides: TGTGCCAGCACCTTAATTAGCGGGAGTTACAATGAGCAGTTCTTC. This sequence encodes CASTLISGSYNEQFF.

The CDR3 spells CASSIALLANHNEQFF. The CDR3, as DNA: TGTGCCAGTAGTATTGCCCTACTAGCGAACCACAATGAGCAGTTCTTC. V usage is TRBV19 and J usage is TRBJ2-1; 7 positions match TRBD2. The CDR3 runs to 16 residues. V lost 3 bases and J lost 5; bases outside the gene matches: 10. Germline V gene lookup returns CDR1 LNHDA and CDR2 SQIVND (reference sequence).

V and J are TRBV14 and TRBJ2-7, with TRBD1 matching 7 bases. Germline assignment: CDR1 SGHDN and CDR2 FVKESK. The CDR3 has 15 amino acids. With 6 bases clipped from V and 7 bases from J, the junction kept 15 bases outside the gene matches. CDR3 sequence (DNA): TGTGCCAGCAGTAAGGGGGCGCGCCTCCAAGGGGAGCAGTACTTC. This gives the protein CASSKGARLQGEQYF.

This clone appeared a few times. This chain joins TRBV4-1 and TRBJ1-4; a weak D match, TRBD1 (5 bases). Trimming removed 5 bases from V and 5 bases from J, with 18 bases in between. This CDR3 spans 16 amino acids. CDR1 MGHRA and CDR2 YSYEKL come from the germline V gene. The CDR3 sequence: CASSSDRAGSNEKLFF. Here the CDR3 DNA reads TGCGCCAGCAGCTCCGACCGGGCAGGGTCCAATGAAAAACTGTTTTTT.